This T cell receptor (beta chain) is drawn from a study of CD8 T cells in Susac syndrome. This clonotype was recorded once. This CDR3 comprises 13 residues. V was pared by 0 bases and J by 9 bases, with 12 bases between. Germline CDR1 and CDR2: SGDLS and YYNGEE. Random hexamers primed reverse transcription of roughly 0.5 to 1 ug RNA. TCRdb fed the immunoSEQ multiplex PCR reads into MiXCR, producing one record per CDR3 protein. The table shows more than 150,000 distinct CDR3 sequences, with just under 95% occurring only once. This chain links TRBV9 with TRBJ2-5; D unresolved. The TCR sequence derives from a human donor with Susac syndrome. What was sequenced was CD8+ T cells from PBMCs. CDR3 nucleotide sequence: TGTGCCAGCAGCGTAGCGGACGCCCAGGCCCAGTACTTC. Amino acids: CASSVADAQAQYF.